The 26 T cell receptor beta chains in this list originate from one sample, sequenced in a study of PD-L1 blockade in urothelial cancer (dated by TCRdb to about 2017). Read against the paper, the sample's time point label means: pretreatment peripheral blood. The library relied on the immunoSEQ multiplex PCR assay. Held by TCRdb, this immuneACCESS table contains in-frame sequences only and omits some clones. Under half of the omission traces to an unresolved V gene where checked; the cause of the rest is unknown. Across this sample there are about 55,000 clones, with about 80% seen only once. Clones ranked in the top ten supply approximately 1.5% of the sample. The sequences come from PBMCs, collected around atezolizumab (anti-PD-L1) treatment. The source of these receptors is a man aged 50 to 59 with urothelial cancer.

The chain recombines TRBV7-2 with TRBJ2-7, with 11 positions matching TRBD2. Germline assignment: CDR1 SGHTA and CDR2 FQGNSA. This CDR3 has 15 residues. The trim removed 5 bases at V and 3 bases at J, leaving 6 bases unmatched. The CDR3 coding sequence is TGTGCCAGCAGCCCTGGGACTAGCGGCTACTACGAGCAGTACTTC. It translates to CASSPGTSGYYEQYF.

The genes are TRBV4-1 and TRBJ2-3; the D gene is possibly TRBD2 (6 bases). Germline V lookup: CDR1 MGHRA, CDR2 YSYEKL. V gave up 9 bases and J gave up 3 bases, with 16 bases separating them. CDR3 size: 14 residues. The CDR3 region is CARIGRGGTDTQYF. CDR3 DNA sequence: TGCGCCAGGATAGGGCGGGGAGGAACAGATACGCAGTATTTT.

CDR3 nucleotides: TGTGCCAGTAGGGGTGGAGAGGGCACATCTGGAAACACCATATATTTT. Translated: CASRGGEGTSGNTIYF. This rearrangement joins TRBV19 to TRBJ1-3; unclear D gene. This CDR3 has 16 residues. The ends were cut back, 6 bases at V and 1 base at J, with 16 bases in the middle. Germline values: CDR1 LNHDA, CDR2 SQIVND (reference sequence).

V gene TRBV6-4 combines with J gene TRBJ1-1, with 10 positions matching TRBD1. The V and J ends lost 10 bases and 5 bases, in that order; junction bases with no gene match: 10. Germline V gene sequence: CDR1 MRHNA, CDR2 SNTAGT. The CDR3 totals 14 residues. The CDR3 coding sequence is TGTGCCACTCTTGCCCGGACAGGGGGTACTGAAGCTTTCTTT. This encodes CATLARTGGTEAFF.

This chain links TRBV30 with TRBJ2-7; TRBD1 matches 8 bases. The CDR3 totals 14 residues. V lost 7 bases to trimming and J lost 7 bases; unmatched junction nucleotides: 15. CDR1 and CDR2 (germline): GTSNPN, SVGIG (reference sequence). Written as DNA, the CDR3 is TGTGCCTACCACGACAGGGGATACCTACGAGAGCAGTACTTC. Amino acids: CAYHDRGYLREQYF.

The chain is built from TRBV27 and TRBJ2-1, with 8 positions matching TRBD1. With 7 bases clipped from V and 7 bases from J, the junction kept 15 bases outside the gene matches. Per germline, CDR1 MNHEY and CDR2 SMNVEV (reference sequence). The CDR3 contains 16 residues. The CDR3 sequence is CASKTPRQGAFNEQFF. The CDR3 nucleotides are TGTGCCAGCAAAACCCCCCGGCAGGGGGCTTTTAATGAGCAGTTCTTC.

This chain links TRBV6-5 with TRBJ2-5; 8 nucleotides agree with TRBD1. J lost 5 bases, V lost 6 bases, and 5 bases had no gene match. There are 13 residues in the CDR3. CDR1 and CDR2 (germline): MNHEY, SVGAGI. The CDR3 spells CASSRDRGETQYF. DNA for the CDR3: TGTGCCAGCAGCCGCGACAGGGGCGAGACCCAGTACTTC.

The chain links TRBV4-3 to TRBJ2-7; 7 bases line up with TRBD2. V lost 3 bases, J lost 6 bases, and 2 bases stayed unmatched. The germline CDR1 and CDR2 sequences are LGHNA and YSLEER. The CDR3 totals 12 residues. Here the CDR3 reads CASSQTSSEQYF. The CDR3 DNA sequence: TGCGCCAGCAGCCAGACTAGCAGCGAGCAGTACTTC.

This chain connects TRBV19 to TRBJ2-2; D is unclear. Trimming took 8 bases from V and 3 from J, leaving 13 bases between them. From germline, CDR1 is LNHDA and CDR2 SQIVND (reference sequence). The CDR3 covers 14 residues. DNA for the CDR3: TGTGCCAGTCGTCAGGCAGGCGACACCGGGGAGCTGTTTTTT. Translated: CASRQAGDTGELFF.

The CDR3 DNA reads TGTGCCAGCAGTTTGACGGGTTTGGACAATGAGCAGTTCTTC. Protein sequence: CASSLTGLDNEQFF. V usage is TRBV28 and J usage is TRBJ2-1; the D is unclear. CDR3 length equals 14 residues. The germline V gene has CDR1 MDHEN and CDR2 SYDVKM. Trimming took 3 bases from V and 5 from J, leaving 11 bases between them.

The chain's CDR3 is CASSGTANFYEQYF. The CDR3, as DNA: TGTGCCAGCAGTGGGACAGCGAATTTTTACGAGCAGTACTTC. The chain is built from TRBV27 and TRBJ2-7; 7 bases map to TRBD1. J lost 4 bases, V lost 5 bases, and 8 bases had no gene match. The CDR3 runs to 14 residues. Germline V gene data show CDR1 as MNHEY and CDR2 as SMNVEV (reference sequence).

The sample holds a few counts of this clone. The chain uses TRBV9 and TRBJ1-4, with 7 bases aligning to TRBD1. The CDR3 extends over 14 amino acids. Losses at the gene ends were 3 bases for V and 8 bases for J; bases not matched to a gene: 7. The germline gives CDR1 SGDLS, CDR2 YYNGEE. The CDR3 DNA reads TGTGCCAGCAGCGGAAGACAGGGACGCGAAAAACTGTTTTTT. The encoded protein is CASSGRQGREKLFF.

This clone was recorded only once. The chain has TRBV30 and TRBJ2-7; no reliable D call. This CDR3 is 13 amino acids long. Germline V gene data show CDR1 as GTSNPN and CDR2 as SVGIG (reference sequence). V lost 0 bases and J lost 2, with 8 bases in between. The CDR3 bases are TGTGCCTGGAGTGTTACAGATACCTACGAGCAGTACTTC. Amino acids: CAWSVTDTYEQYF.

The chain uses TRBV5-6 and TRBJ1-1, with D possibly being TRBD1 (6 bases). Trimming stripped 4 bases from V and 4 bases from J, with 17 bases between. The CDR3 has 15 residues. CDR1 and CDR2 from the germline V gene are SGHDT and YYEEEE. The CDR3 coding sequence is TGTGCCAGCAGCCCTAGGGGGTATGGAGGCACTGAAGCTTTCTTT. This translates into CASSPRGYGGTEAFF.

The chain is built from TRBV7-9 and TRBJ2-2, with D possibly TRBD2 on 6 matching bases. V was trimmed by 4 bases and J by 7 bases, leaving 10 bases between them. The CDR3 loop spans 13 amino acids. The V gene's germline CDR1 is SEHNR and CDR2 FQNEAQ (reference sequence). CDR3 bases: TGTGCCAGCAGCTCCTCTAGCGACGGGGAGCTGTTTTTT. Its translation: CASSSSSDGELFF.

This chain connects TRBV27 to TRBJ2-7, with a weak D call TRBD2 (5 bases). The CDR3 loop spans 11 amino acids. Germline assignment: CDR1 MNHEY and CDR2 SMNVEV (reference sequence). V was shortened by 7 bases and J by 5 bases, with 9 bases between the two germline ends. The CDR3 region has the DNA TGTGCCAGCAACACCGGGGACGAGCAGTACTTC. Translation: CASNTGDEQYF.

V is TRBV5-1 and J is TRBJ1-1, with TRBD1 matching 9 bases. The germline gives CDR1 SGHRS, CDR2 YFSETQ. The CDR3 runs to 18 residues. V lost 0 bases and J lost 0; bases outside the gene matches: 9. The CDR3 here is CASSLAGTGRSLNTEAFF. The CDR3 DNA follows: TGCGCCAGCAGCTTGGCGGGGACAGGGCGCAGTCTGAACACTGAAGCTTTCTTT.

In this sample, this clone turned up once. This chain uses TRBV5-6 with TRBJ1-2, with TRBD1 matching 9 bases. The CDR3 has 14 amino acids. The junction had 4 bases not matched to a gene; V was cut back by 5 bases and J by 2 bases. Germline lookup yields CDR1 SGHDT and CDR2 YYEEEE. The CDR3 bases are TGTGCCAGCAGACGGGACAGGGCGAACTATGGCTACACCTTC. This encodes CASRRDRANYGYTF.

V and J are TRBV19 and TRBJ1-2; 9 bases fit TRBD1. Unmatched junction bases numbered 14, after V lost 3 bases and J lost 6 bases. In germline, CDR1 is LNHDA, CDR2 SQIVND (reference sequence). The CDR3 has 17 residues. The CDR3 nucleotides read TGTGCCAGTAGTATGGCTGGCGGCGGGACAGGGAAGCATGGCTACACCTTC. Its protein is CASSMAGGGTGKHGYTF. The full variable domain, completed using reference TRBV19 and TRBJ1-2, is DGGITQSPKYLFRKEGQNVTLSCEQNLNHDAMYWYRQDPGQGLRLIYYSQIVNDFQKGDIAEGYSVSREKKESFPLTVTSAQKNPTAFYLCASSMAGGGTGKHGYTFGSGTRLTVV.

This chain joins TRBV30 and TRBJ1-5; 9 bases are shared with TRBD1. V trimming: 3 bases; J trimming: 5 bases; junction bases outside the gene matches: 14. Germline CDR1 GTSNPN, CDR2 SVGIG (reference sequence). The CDR3 consists of 17 residues. CDR3 region: CAWRPLKTGGVDQPQHF. In nucleotides, the CDR3 is TGTGCCTGGAGGCCCCTCAAGACAGGGGGGGTAGATCAGCCCCAGCATTTT.

The chain combines TRBV6-5 with TRBJ2-7; no definite D call. Germline CDR1 and CDR2: MNHEY and SVGAGI. Trimming removed 3 bases from V and 0 bases from J, with 9 bases in between. The CDR3 length is 14 residues. Here the CDR3 reads CASSYTFLSYEQYF. The CDR3 DNA reads TGTGCCAGCAGTTATACTTTCCTCTCCTACGAGCAGTACTTC.

The V gene is TRBV7-2, the J gene TRBJ1-5; D is uncertain. Germline V gene data show CDR1 as SGHTA and CDR2 as FQGNSA. V lost 3 bases to trimming and J lost 0 bases, with 9 bases between them. This CDR3 is built from 15 residues. CDR3 sequence: CASSFNGNSNQPQHF. The CDR3 region has the DNA TGTGCCAGCAGCTTCAACGGTAATAGCAATCAGCCCCAGCATTTT.

This clone was observed a single time. The V gene is TRBV28, the J gene TRBJ1-2, with D uncertain. Deletions cut 6 bases from V and 5 bases from J, with 16 bases between. The germline V gene has CDR1 MDHEN and CDR2 SYDVKM. The CDR3 spans 14 residues. The CDR3 loop is CASSREGGRYGYTF. The CDR3 nucleotides read TGTGCCAGCAGCCGGGAAGGCGGCAGGTATGGCTACACCTTC.

This chain uses TRBV5-6 with TRBJ2-1; 10 bases match TRBD2. The CDR3 runs 14 residues. CDR1 and CDR2 (germline): SGHDT, YYEEEE. V shed 3 bases, J shed 10 bases, and the junction held 7 bases outside the gene matches. CDR3 bases: TGTGCCAGCAGCTCTCCGGGACTAGCGCGGGAGCAGTTCTTC. Protein: CASSSPGLAREQFF. Full variable domain (remainder filled in from reference TRBV5-6 and TRBJ2-1): DAGVTQSPTHLIKTRGQQVTLRCSPKSGHDTVSWYQQALGQGPQFIFQYYEEEERQRGNFPDRFSGHQFPNYSSELNVNALLLGDSALYLCASSSPGLAREQFFGPGTRLTVL.

The chain is built from TRBV30 and TRBJ2-5; no clear D. Germline loops: CDR1 GTSNPN, CDR2 SVGIG (reference sequence). The CDR3 has 13 amino acids. Trimming took 2 bases from V and 4 from J, leaving 11 bases between them. The CDR3 bases are TGTGCCTGGAGTCTTCATACCGGAGAGACCCAGTACTTC. The encoded protein is CAWSLHTGETQYF.

The chain couples TRBV10-3 to TRBJ2-3; 7 nucleotides line up with TRBD2. V lost 0 bases, J lost 0 bases, and 3 bases stayed unmatched. The CDR3 covers 16 residues. Germline CDR1 is ENHRY and CDR2 is SYGVKD. The CDR3 sequence: CAISESTSRSTDTQYF. In nucleotides, the CDR3 is TGTGCCATCAGTGAGTCGACTAGCAGAAGCACAGATACGCAGTATTTT.